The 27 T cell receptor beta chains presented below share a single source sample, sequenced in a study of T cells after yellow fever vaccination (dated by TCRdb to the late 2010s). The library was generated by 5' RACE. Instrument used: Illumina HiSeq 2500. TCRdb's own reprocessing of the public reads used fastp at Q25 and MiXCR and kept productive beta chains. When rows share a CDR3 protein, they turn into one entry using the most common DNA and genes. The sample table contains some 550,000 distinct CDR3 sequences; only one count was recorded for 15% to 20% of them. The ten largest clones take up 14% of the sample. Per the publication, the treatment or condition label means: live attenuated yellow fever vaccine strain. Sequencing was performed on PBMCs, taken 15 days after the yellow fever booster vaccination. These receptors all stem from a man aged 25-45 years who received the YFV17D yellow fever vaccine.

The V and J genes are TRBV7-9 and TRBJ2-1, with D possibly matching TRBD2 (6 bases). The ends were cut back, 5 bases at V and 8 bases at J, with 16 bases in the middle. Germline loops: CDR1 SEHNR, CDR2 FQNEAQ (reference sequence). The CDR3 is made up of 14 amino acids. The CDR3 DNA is TGTGCCAGCAGCGCCATGACTAGTTGGGATGAGCAGTTCTTC. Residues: CASSAMTSWDEQFF.

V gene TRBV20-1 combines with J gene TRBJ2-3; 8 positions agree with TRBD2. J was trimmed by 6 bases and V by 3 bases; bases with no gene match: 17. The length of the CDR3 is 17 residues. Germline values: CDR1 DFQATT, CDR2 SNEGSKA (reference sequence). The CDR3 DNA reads TGCAGTGCTAGTTTACTGTCGGGAGGGCGATTCGCCGATACGCAGTATTTT. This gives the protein CSASLLSGGRFADTQYF.

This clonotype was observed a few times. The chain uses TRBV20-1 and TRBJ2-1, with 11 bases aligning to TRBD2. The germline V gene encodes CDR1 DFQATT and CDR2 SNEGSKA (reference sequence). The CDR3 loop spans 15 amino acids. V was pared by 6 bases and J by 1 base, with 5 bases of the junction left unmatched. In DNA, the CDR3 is TGCAGTGCCCTCGGGACTAGCGGATCCTACAATGAGCAGTTCTTC. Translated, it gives CSALGTSGSYNEQFF.

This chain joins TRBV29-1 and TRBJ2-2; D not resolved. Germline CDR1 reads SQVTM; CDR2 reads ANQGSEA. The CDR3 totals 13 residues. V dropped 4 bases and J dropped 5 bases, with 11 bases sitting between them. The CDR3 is CSVALVSTGELFF. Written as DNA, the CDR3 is TGCAGCGTTGCCCTAGTCAGTACCGGGGAGCTGTTTTTT.

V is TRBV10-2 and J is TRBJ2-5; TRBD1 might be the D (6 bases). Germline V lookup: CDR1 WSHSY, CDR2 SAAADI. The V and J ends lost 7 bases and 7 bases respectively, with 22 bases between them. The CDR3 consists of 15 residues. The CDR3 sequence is CASTRDTPLGGTQYF. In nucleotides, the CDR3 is TGCGCCAGCACCAGGGACACCCCTTTAGGGGGGACCCAGTACTTC.

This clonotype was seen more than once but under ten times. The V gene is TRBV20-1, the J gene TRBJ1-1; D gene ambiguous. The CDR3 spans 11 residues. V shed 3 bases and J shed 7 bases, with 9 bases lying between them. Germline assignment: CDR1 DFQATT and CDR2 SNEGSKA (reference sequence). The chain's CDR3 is CSASLNGEAFF. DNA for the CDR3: TGCAGTGCTAGTCTAAACGGTGAAGCTTTCTTT.

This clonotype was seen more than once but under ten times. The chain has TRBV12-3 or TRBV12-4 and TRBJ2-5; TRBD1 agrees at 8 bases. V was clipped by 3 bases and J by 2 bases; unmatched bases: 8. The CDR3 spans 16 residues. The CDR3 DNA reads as TGTGCCAGCAGTTTTGGCAGGGGGCCGAGGCAAGAGACCCAGTACTTC. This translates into CASSFGRGPRQETQYF.

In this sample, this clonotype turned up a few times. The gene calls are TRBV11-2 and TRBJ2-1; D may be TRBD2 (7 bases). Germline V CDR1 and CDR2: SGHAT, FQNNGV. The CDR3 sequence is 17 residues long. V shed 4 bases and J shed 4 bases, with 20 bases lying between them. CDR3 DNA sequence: TGTGCCAGCAGCTCCCCCCTTCCAGGGGAGGGGTACAATGAGCAGTTCTTC. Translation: CASSSPLPGEGYNEQFF.

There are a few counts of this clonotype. The CDR3 DNA follows: TGTGCCAGCATAAAAGCGGGAGGATACAATGAGCAGTTCTTC. As protein: CASIKAGGYNEQFF. The genes are TRBV6-2 or TRBV6-3 and TRBJ2-1, with 9 bases fitting TRBD2. The CDR3 is 14 residues long. V lost 7 bases to trimming and J lost 4 bases; unmatched junction nucleotides: 5. Germline V gene data show CDR1 as MNHEY and CDR2 as SVGEGT.

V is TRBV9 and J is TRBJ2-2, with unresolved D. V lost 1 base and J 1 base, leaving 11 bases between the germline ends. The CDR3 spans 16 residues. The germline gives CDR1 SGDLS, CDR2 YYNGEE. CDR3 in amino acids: CASSVRSLENTGELFF. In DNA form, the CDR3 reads TGTGCCAGCAGCGTAAGGTCCCTCGAGAACACCGGGGAGCTGTTTTTT.

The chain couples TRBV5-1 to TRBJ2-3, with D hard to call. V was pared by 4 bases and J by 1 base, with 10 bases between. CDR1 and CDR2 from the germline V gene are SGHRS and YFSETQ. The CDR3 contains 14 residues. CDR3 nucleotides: TGCGCCAGCAGCCGCGCCCCCGGCACAGATACGCAGTATTTT. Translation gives CASSRAPGTDTQYF.

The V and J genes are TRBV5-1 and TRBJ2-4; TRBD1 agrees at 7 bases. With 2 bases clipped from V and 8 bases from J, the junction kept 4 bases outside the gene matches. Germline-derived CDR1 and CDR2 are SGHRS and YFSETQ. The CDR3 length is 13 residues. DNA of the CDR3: TGCGCCAGCAGCTTTGAGACAGGGTACATTCAGTACTTC. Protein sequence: CASSFETGYIQYF. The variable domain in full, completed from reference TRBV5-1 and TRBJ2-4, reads KAGVTQTPRYLIKTRGQQVTLSCSPISGHRSVSWYQQTPGQGLQFLFEYFSETQRNKGNFPGRFSGRQFSNSRSEMNVSTLELGDSALYLCASSFETGYIQYFGAGTRLSVL.

CDR3 nucleotide sequence: TGTGCCAGCAGTCCGGGACAGGTTTTGAACACTGAAGCTTTCTTT. It yields the protein CASSPGQVLNTEAFF. V gene TRBV27 combines with J gene TRBJ1-1; 8 bases match TRBD1. The CDR3 sequence is 15 residues long. CDR1 is MNHEY, CDR2 SMNVEV, per germline (reference sequence). Unmatched junction bases numbered 5, after V lost 5 bases and J lost 0 bases.

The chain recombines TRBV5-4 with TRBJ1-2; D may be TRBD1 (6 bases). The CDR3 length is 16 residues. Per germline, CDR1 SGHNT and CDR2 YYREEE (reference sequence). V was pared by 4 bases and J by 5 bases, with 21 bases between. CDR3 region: CASSPAWKGGRYGYTF. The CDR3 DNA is TGTGCCAGCAGCCCCGCCTGGAAGGGGGGTCGATATGGCTACACCTTC.

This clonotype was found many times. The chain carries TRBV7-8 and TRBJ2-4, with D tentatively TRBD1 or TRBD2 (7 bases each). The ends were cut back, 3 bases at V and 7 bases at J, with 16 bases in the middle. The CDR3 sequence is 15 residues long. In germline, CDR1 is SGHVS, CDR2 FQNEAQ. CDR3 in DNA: TGTGCCAGCAGCTTCAAGGCAGGGGGAGGGAACATTCAGTACTTC. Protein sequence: CASSFKAGGGNIQYF.

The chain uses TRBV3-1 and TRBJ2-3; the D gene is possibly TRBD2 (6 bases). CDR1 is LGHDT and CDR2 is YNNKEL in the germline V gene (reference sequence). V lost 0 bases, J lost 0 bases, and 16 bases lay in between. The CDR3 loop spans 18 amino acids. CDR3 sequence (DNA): TGTGCCAGCAGCCAAGACGTTCGGATTGCGGGAAGCACAGATACGCAGTATTTT. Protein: CASSQDVRIAGSTDTQYF.

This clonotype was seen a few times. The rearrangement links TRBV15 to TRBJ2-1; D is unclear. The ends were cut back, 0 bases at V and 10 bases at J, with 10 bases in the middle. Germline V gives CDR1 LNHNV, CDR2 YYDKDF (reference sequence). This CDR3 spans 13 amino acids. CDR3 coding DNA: TGTGCCACCAGCAGAGATACCCCCCGGGAGCAGTTCTTC. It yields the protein CATSRDTPREQFF.

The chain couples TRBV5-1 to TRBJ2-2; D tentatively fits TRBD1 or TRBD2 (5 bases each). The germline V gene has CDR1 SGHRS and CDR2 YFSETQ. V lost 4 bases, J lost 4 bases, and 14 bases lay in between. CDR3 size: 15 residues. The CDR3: CASSEGLTGTGELFF. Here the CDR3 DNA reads TGCGCCAGCAGCGAGGGCCTAACAGGCACCGGGGAGCTGTTTTTT.

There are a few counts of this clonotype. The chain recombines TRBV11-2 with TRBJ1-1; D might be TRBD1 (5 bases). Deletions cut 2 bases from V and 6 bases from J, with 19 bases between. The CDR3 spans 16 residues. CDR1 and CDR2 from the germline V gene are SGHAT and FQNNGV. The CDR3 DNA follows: TGTGCCAGCAGCTTAAGATCTCTCGTGGGGGACGCTGAAGCTTTCTTT. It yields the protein CASSLRSLVGDAEAFF.

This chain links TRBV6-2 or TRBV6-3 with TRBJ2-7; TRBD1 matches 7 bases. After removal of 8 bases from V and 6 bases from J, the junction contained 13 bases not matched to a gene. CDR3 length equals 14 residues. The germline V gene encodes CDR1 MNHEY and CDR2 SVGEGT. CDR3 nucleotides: TGTGCCAGCTCCCCGGACAGGCCTCCCTCCGAGCAGTACTTC. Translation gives CASSPDRPPSEQYF.

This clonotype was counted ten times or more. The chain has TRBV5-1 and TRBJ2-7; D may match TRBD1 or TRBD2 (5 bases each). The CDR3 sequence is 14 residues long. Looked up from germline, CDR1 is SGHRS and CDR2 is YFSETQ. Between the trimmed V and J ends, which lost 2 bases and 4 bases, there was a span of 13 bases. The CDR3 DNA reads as TGCGCCAGCAGCTTTCAGGGTTCGGGATACGAGCAGTACTTC. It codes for CASSFQGSGYEQYF.

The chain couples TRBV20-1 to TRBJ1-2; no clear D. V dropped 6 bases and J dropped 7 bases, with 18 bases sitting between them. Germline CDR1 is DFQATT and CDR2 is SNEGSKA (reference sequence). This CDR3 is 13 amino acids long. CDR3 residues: CSARRTGWSGYTF. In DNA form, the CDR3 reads TGCAGTGCCCGTAGAACGGGGTGGAGTGGCTACACCTTC.

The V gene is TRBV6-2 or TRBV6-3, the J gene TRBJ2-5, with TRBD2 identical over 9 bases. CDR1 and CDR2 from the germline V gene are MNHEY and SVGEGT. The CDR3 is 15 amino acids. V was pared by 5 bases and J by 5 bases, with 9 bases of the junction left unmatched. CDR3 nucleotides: TGTGCCAGCAGTCCCTGGACTAGCGTAAAGGAGACCCAGTACTTC. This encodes CASSPWTSVKETQYF.

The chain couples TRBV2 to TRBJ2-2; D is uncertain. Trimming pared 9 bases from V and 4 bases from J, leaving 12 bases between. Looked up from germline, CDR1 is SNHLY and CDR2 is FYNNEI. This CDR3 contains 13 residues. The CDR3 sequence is CASTDDITGELFF. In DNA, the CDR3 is TGTGCCAGTACGGACGATATCACCGGGGAGCTGTTTTTT.

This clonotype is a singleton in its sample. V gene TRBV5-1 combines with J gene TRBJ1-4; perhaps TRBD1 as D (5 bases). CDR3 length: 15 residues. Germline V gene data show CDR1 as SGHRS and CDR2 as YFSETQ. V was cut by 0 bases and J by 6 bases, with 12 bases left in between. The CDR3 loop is CASSLAGRGDEKLFF. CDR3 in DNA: TGCGCCAGCAGCTTGGCAGGTCGGGGGGATGAAAAACTGTTTTTT.

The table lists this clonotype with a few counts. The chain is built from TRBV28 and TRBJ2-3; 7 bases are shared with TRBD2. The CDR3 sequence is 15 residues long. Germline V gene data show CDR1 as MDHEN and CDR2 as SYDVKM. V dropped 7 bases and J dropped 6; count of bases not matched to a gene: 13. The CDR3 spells CASTRPTTSADTQYF. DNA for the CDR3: TGTGCCAGCACCCGACCCACTACTAGCGCCGATACGCAGTATTTT.

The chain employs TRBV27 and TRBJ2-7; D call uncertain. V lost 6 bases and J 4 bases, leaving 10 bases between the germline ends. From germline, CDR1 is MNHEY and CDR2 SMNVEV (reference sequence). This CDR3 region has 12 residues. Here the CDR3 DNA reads TGTGCCAGCAGGCCAAACGTTTACGAGCAGTACTTC. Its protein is CASRPNVYEQYF.